The 25 T cell receptor beta chains below all came from one sample that was sequenced in a study of cytomegalovirus exposure and HLA in healthy donors. 13 Jbeta primers and 60 Vbeta primers were used for the PCR. Generated by immunoSEQ multiplex PCR, the TCRdb table keeps only in-frame clones and is missing some. The sample contains approximately 150,000 clones, approximately 9% of which appear only once. Material: PBMCs. Receptors were obtained from a male donor in good health and CMV-seronegative.

The chain couples TRBV7-2 to TRBJ2-3; TRBD1 aligns across 9 bases. Germline trimming cut 5 bases from V and 4 bases from J; bases unmatched to any gene: 7. Germline loops: CDR1 SGHTA, CDR2 FQGNSA. This CDR3 is built from 15 residues. The CDR3 sequence: CASSGPTGGSDTQYF. DNA for the CDR3: TGTGCCAGCAGCGGACCGACAGGGGGGTCAGATACGCAGTATTTT.

The rearrangement links TRBV4-3 to TRBJ1-2; unclear D gene. This CDR3 has 13 residues. Germline V gene data show CDR1 as LGHNA and CDR2 as YSLEER. V was cut by 5 bases and J by 7 bases, with 14 bases left in between. The CDR3 protein is CASSTGAGGGYTF. The CDR3 bases are TGCGCCAGCAGCACTGGAGCGGGTGGTGGCTACACCTTC.

The gene calls are TRBV7-2 and TRBJ1-2; D ambiguous. Germline loops: CDR1 SGHTA, CDR2 FQGNSA. This CDR3 spans 14 amino acids. Trimming pared 7 bases from V and 4 bases from J, leaving 16 bases between. The CDR3, as DNA: TGTGCCAGCACCAGCCCGGGAAATATCTATGGCTACACCTTC. Residues: CASTSPGNIYGYTF.

This clone occurred a few times. This chain links TRBV19 with TRBJ1-1; 9 bases are shared with TRBD1. The germline CDR1 and CDR2 sequences are LNHDA and SQIVND (reference sequence). V lost 1 base and J lost 5; bases outside the gene matches: 14. The CDR3 is 18 residues long. The CDR3 DNA is TGTGCCAGTAGTATAGCTGGGACAGGGTCCCCGCGCGGGACTGAAGCTTTCTTT. It is translated as CASSIAGTGSPRGTEAFF.

Only a few counts were recorded for this clone. The V and J genes are TRBV19 and TRBJ1-5, with 7 bases matching TRBD1. Germline V gene data show CDR1 as LNHDA and CDR2 as SQIVND (reference sequence). The CDR3 spans 12 residues. V shed 7 bases, J shed 7 bases, and the junction held 4 bases outside the gene matches. CDR3 protein: CASNTRGQPQHF. CDR3 bases: TGTGCCAGTAATACCAGGGGGCAGCCCCAGCATTTT.

The chain joins TRBV7-3 to TRBJ2-3, with 8 bases matching TRBD1. The V segment lost 2 bases and the J segment 4 bases; nucleotides outside the gene matches: 8. This CDR3 has 16 residues. Germline CDR1 and CDR2: SGHTA and FQGTGA. DNA for the CDR3: TGTGCCAGCAGCTTAGGATCAGGGGGCAGGGCAGATACGCAGTATTTT. Protein: CASSLGSGGRADTQYF.

This chain uses TRBV9 with TRBJ2-2; D may be TRBD2 (6 bases). The germline V and J ends were trimmed by 0 bases and 6 bases, with 12 bases remaining between them. There are 15 residues in the CDR3. CDR1 is SGDLS and CDR2 is YYNGEE in the germline V gene. CDR3 sequence reads: CASSVGAGTAGELFF. The CDR3 DNA is TGTGCCAGCAGCGTAGGGGCGGGGACCGCCGGGGAGCTGTTTTTT.

CDR3 nucleotides: TGTGCCAGCAGCTTAGGACAGGGGGCTAACTATGGCTACACCTTC. This codes for CASSLGQGANYGYTF. The chain joins TRBV11-2 to TRBJ1-2, with 9 bases lining up with TRBD1. This CDR3 spans 15 amino acids. Trimming took 1 base from V and 0 from J; bases not matched to a gene: 0. The germline V gene has CDR1 SGHAT and CDR2 FQNNGV.

The V and J genes are TRBV6-1 and TRBJ2-7; possibly TRBD1 for D (6 bases). This CDR3 contains 16 residues. Germline CDR1 is MNHNS and CDR2 is SASEGT. The V end lost 4 bases, the J end lost 0 bases, and 16 bases lay between the germline ends. This chain's CDR3 is CASSGSPGTSSYEQYF. In DNA form, the CDR3 reads TGTGCCAGCAGTGGGTCCCCCGGGACATCCTCCTACGAGCAGTACTTC.

Regarding this clone: A read error may account for a junction end that differs from germline. This chain connects TRBV2 to TRBJ2-7, with D perhaps TRBD2 (7 bases). The CDR3 runs 18 residues. Germline CDR1 SNHLY, CDR2 FYNNEI. The CDR3 DNA follows: TGTGCCAGCAGCGAAGGACAGATAAGCGGGACCGGCGGCTACGAGCAGTACTTC. This codes for CASSEGQISGTGGYEQYF.

This clone turned up a few times. The chain carries TRBV4-1 and TRBJ2-3; a possible D gene is TRBD2 (6 bases). Trimming removed 3 bases from V and 0 bases from J, with 10 bases in between. The CDR3 is made up of 15 amino acids. Looked up from germline, CDR1 is MGHRA and CDR2 is YSYEKL. CDR3 loop: CASSHSGTSTDTQYF. For the CDR3, the DNA is TGCGCCAGCAGCCACTCCGGGACTAGCACAGATACGCAGTATTTT.

This chain links TRBV6-1 with TRBJ2-5; 10 bases are shared with TRBD2. The J call may be faulty, since TRBJ2-7 better matches the DNA end. The CDR3 is 15 amino acids. Germline CDR1 and CDR2: MNHNS and SASEGT. The CDR3 sequence: CASSEASGGVYEQYF. The CDR3 coding sequence is TGTGCCAGCAGTGAAGCAAGCGGGGGGGTTTACGAGCAGTACTTC.

The gene calls are TRBV4-1 and TRBJ2-2, with TRBD1 identical over 8 bases. Germline-derived CDR1 and CDR2 are MGHRA and YSYEKL. V lost 4 bases, J lost 3 bases, and 7 bases stayed unmatched. The CDR3 covers 16 residues. The CDR3 DNA sequence: TGCGCCAGCAGCCCTATGACAGGGGATGACACCGGGGAGCTGTTTTTT. Residues: CASSPMTGDDTGELFF.

This clone came up a few times. The chain couples TRBV5-6 to TRBJ2-7; TRBD1 is a possible D gene (5 bases). CDR3 length: 13 residues. Germline values: CDR1 SGHDT, CDR2 YYEEEE. The V gene lost 1 base and the J gene lost 5 bases, with 10 bases spanning the gap. The CDR3 bases are TGTGCCAGCAGCTTGTCAGGGCTGGACGAGCAGTACTTC. Translating it yields CASSLSGLDEQYF. The variable domain in full, completed from reference TRBV5-6 and TRBJ2-7, reads DAGVTQSPTHLIKTRGQQVTLRCSPKSGHDTVSWYQQALGQGPQFIFQYYEEEERQRGNFPDRFSGHQFPNYSSELNVNALLLGDSALYLCASSLSGLDEQYFGPGTRLTVT.

This clone was detected a few times. This chain uses TRBV7-9 with TRBJ1-1; TRBD1 agrees at 7 bases. The CDR3 is made up of 14 amino acids. Unmatched junction bases numbered 5, after V lost 5 bases and J lost 2 bases. Germline V gene data show CDR1 as SEHNR and CDR2 as FQNEAQ (reference sequence). The CDR3 nucleotides are TGTGCCAGCAGCGCCAGGACAGGAAACACTGAAGCTTTCTTT. Protein product: CASSARTGNTEAFF.

This clone was recorded a few times. The gene calls are TRBV4-3 and TRBJ1-6; 7 nucleotides align to TRBD1. The CDR3 contains 15 residues. J was trimmed by 7 bases and V by 1 base; bases with no gene match: 4. CDR1 and CDR2 from the germline V gene are LGHNA and YSLEER. As DNA, the CDR3 is TGCGCCAGCAGCCAAGGGACAGGCACCAATTCACCCCTCCACTTT. Its translation is CASSQGTGTNSPLHF.

Only a few counts were recorded for this clone. A read error may produce the germline difference seen at one junction end. The chain couples TRBV4-2 to TRBJ1-4; no clear D gene. The CDR3 runs to 15 residues. The germline gives CDR1 LGHNA, CDR2 YNFKEQ. The chain's CDR3 is CASSHIPPTNEKLFF. The CDR3 nucleotides read TGTGCCAGCAGCCATATACCTCCAACTAATGAAAAGCTGTTTTTT.

This chain links TRBV19 with TRBJ2-2; D possibly corresponds to TRBD1 (5 bases). The germline V gene has CDR1 LNHDA and CDR2 SQIVND (reference sequence). Trimming left V 6 bases short and J 7 bases short, with 15 bases between. The CDR3 is made up of 14 amino acids. The CDR3 is CASRPGRANGELFF. Written as DNA, the CDR3 is TGTGCCAGTAGGCCGGGCAGGGCTAACGGGGAGCTGTTTTTT. Based on the CDR3 plus reference TRBV19 and TRBJ2-2, the full variable domain is DGGITQSPKYLFRKEGQNVTLSCEQNLNHDAMYWYRQDPGQGLRLIYYSQIVNDFQKGDIAEGYSVSREKKESFPLTVTSAQKNPTAFYLCASRPGRANGELFFGEGSRLTVL.

J is TRBJ1-2 and V is TRBV2, with 8 nucleotides matching TRBD1. Germline CDR1 is SNHLY and CDR2 is FYNNEI. CDR3 length: 12 amino acids. V trimming: 8 bases; J trimming: 4 bases; junction bases outside the gene matches: 3. The CDR3 DNA reads TGTGCCAGCCCGACAGGGGCCTATGGCTACACCTTC. It translates to CASPTGAYGYTF.

The chain joins TRBV28 to TRBJ2-1; D perhaps matches TRBD2 (6 bases). This CDR3 contains 13 residues. Germline values: CDR1 MDHEN, CDR2 SYDVKM. Trimming stripped 3 bases from V and 4 bases from J, with 7 bases between. DNA for the CDR3: TGTGCCAGCAGTTTCAGCGGGTACAATGAGCAGTTCTTC. Protein sequence: CASSFSGYNEQFF.

This clone was observed a handful of times. The chain is built from TRBV9 and TRBJ2-3; D is ambiguous. The germline gives CDR1 SGDLS, CDR2 YYNGEE. The CDR3 has 15 amino acids. V lost 4 bases and J lost 4, with 16 bases in between. CDR3 DNA: TGTGCCAGCAGCCCCCGCGTCGTGCCTGCAGATACGCAGTATTTT. Translating gives CASSPRVVPADTQYF.

V is TRBV7-9 and J is TRBJ2-1; maybe TRBD1 (7 bases). Germline loops: CDR1 SEHNR, CDR2 FQNEAQ (reference sequence). V shed 5 bases and J shed 5 bases, with 22 bases lying between them. CDR3 length equals 17 residues. CDR3 coding DNA: TGTGCCAGCAGCCGCGCCGGGACAGTTCTAGCGAACAATGAGCAGTTCTTC. Translation: CASSRAGTVLANNEQFF.

The chain joins TRBV4-1 to TRBJ1-2; no reliable D call. This CDR3 is built from 17 residues. Germline values: CDR1 MGHRA, CDR2 YSYEKL. With 1 base removed from V and 2 bases from J, the gap between germline ends came to 17 bases. CDR3 sequence: CASSQGPEGRMNYGYTF. The CDR3 nucleotides are TGCGCCAGCAGCCAAGGGCCTGAGGGTAGGATGAACTATGGCTACACCTTC.

This clone was seen a handful of times. The V call is TRBV4-1, the J call TRBJ2-3, with 9 positions matching TRBD2. Trimming took 4 bases from V and 4 from J; bases not matched to a gene: 6. This CDR3 spans 15 amino acids. Germline V gene sequence: CDR1 MGHRA, CDR2 YSYEKL. CDR3 sequence reads: CASSRGGGDPDTQYF. CDR3 bases: TGCGCCAGCAGCCGGGGCGGGGGGGACCCAGATACGCAGTATTTT.

This clone was counted a few times. The rearrangement links TRBV18 to TRBJ1-1; tentatively, D is TRBD1 (6 bases). The CDR3 totals 13 residues. The ends were cut back, 8 bases at V and 2 bases at J, with 12 bases in the middle. Germline V gives CDR1 KGHSH, CDR2 LQKENI. The CDR3 reads CASTPGVNTEAFF. The CDR3 DNA is TGTGCCAGCACCCCAGGGGTCAACACTGAAGCTTTCTTT.